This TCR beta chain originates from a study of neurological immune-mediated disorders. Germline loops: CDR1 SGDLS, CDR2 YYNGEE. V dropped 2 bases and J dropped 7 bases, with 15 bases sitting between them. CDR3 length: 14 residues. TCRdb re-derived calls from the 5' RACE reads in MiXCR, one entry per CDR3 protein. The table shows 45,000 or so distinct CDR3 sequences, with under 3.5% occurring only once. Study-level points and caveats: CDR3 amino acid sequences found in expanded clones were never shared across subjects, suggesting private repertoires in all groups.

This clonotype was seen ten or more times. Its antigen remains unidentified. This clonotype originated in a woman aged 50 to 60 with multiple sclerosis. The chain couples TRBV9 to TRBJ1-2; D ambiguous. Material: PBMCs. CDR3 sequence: CASSVFPAPGGYTF. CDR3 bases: TGTGCCAGCAGCGTGTTTCCGGCACCGGGTGGCTACACCTTC.